The clone carrying this TCR beta chain has just one count. These data come from a study of shared clonotypes between healthy human individuals. Germline loops: CDR1 SNHLY, CDR2 FYNNEI. The CDR3 loop spans 14 amino acids. The germline V and J ends were trimmed by 1 base and 4 bases, with 10 bases remaining between them. Under the authors' procedure: Sequence data from immunoSEQ were junction-only and lacked quality scores; consequently, filtering differed. Sequenced by immunoSEQ multiplex PCR; TCRdb stores in-frame clones only, minus some. D and trimming were read from the DNA, whereas the V and J calls and clone size are those reported in that table. Counted here are hundreds of thousands of clones, roughly 72% occurring once; the ten biggest clones make up 1.5% to 2%. Each of the donors was a healthy adult who was HIV-negative and had not had a recent acute infection or vaccination.

Material for sequencing was memory CD4+ T cells sorted from blood. Subset specified: CD45RA-negative fraction. This receptor was identified in a young woman in good health. The chain joins TRBV2 to TRBJ2-5, with D possibly matching TRBD1 (5 bases). The DNA for the CDR3 is TGTGCCAGCAGTGAAGAGTTAAGGGGAGAGACCCAGTACTTC. As protein: CASSEELRGETQYF.